The source of this T cell receptor beta chain is a study of T cell repertoires in cytomegalovirus infection. This clonotype has more than one count but fewer than ten. Its antigen is unknown. Study-wide findings and caveats: Public TCR beta family frequency separated CMV-and-HLA carriers, including in an independent cohort. HLA-C-restricted, CMV-specific TCR beta clonotypes were dominant ex vivo.

The CDR3 covers 12 residues. Trimming removed 6 bases from V and 1 base from J, with 9 bases in between. Germline V gives CDR1 SQVTM, CDR2 ANQGSEA. TCRdb analysed the reads with MiXCR anew, one entry per CDR3 protein. The table has 200,000 to 300,000 distinct CDR3 sequences, 12% to 15% seen once. This TCR came from a human donor in good health (CMV status not recorded). Some clones in this sample may be carry-over from other donors' samples. The source material was PBMCs. The chain joins TRBV29-1 to TRBJ1-1; tentatively, D is TRBD1 (5 bases). The CDR3 DNA follows: TGCAGCGTAACCGGGGCGAACACTGAAGCTTTCTTT. This codes for CSVTGANTEAFF. Full variable domain (rest looked up from reference TRBV29-1 and TRBJ1-1): SAVISQKPSRDICQRGTSLTIQCQVDSQVTMMFWYRQQPGQSLTLIATANQGSEATYESGFVIDKFPISRPNLTFSTLTVSNMSPEDSSIYLCSVTGANTEAFFGQGTRLTVV.